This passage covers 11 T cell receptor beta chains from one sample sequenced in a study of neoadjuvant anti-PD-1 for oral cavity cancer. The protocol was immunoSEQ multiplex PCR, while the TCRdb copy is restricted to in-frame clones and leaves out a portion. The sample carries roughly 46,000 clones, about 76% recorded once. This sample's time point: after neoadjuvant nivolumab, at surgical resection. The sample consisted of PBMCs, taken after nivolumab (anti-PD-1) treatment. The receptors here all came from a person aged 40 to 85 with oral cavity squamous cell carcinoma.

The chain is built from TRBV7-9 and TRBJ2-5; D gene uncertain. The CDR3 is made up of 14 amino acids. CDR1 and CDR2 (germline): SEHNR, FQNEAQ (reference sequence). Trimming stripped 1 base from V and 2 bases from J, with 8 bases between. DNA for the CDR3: TGTGCCAGCAGCTTAGGTACAGTTCAAGAGACCCAGTACTTC. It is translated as CASSLGTVQETQYF. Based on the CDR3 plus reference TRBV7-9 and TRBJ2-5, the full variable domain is DTGVSQNPRHKITKRGQNVTFRCDPISEHNRLYWYRQTLGQGPEFLTYFQNEAQLEKSRLLSDRFSAERPKGSFSTLEIQRTEQGDSAMYLCASSLGTVQETQYFGPGTRLLVL.

CDR3 DNA sequence: TGTGCCAGCAGCACGGGAGGCCCTTTCACAGATACGCAGTATTTT. Translation: CASSTGGPFTDTQYF. The chain employs TRBV9 and TRBJ2-3, with 7 bases aligning to TRBD2. CDR1 and CDR2 from the germline V gene are SGDLS and YYNGEE. The trim removed 4 bases at V and 2 bases at J, leaving 7 bases unmatched. CDR3 length: 15 amino acids.

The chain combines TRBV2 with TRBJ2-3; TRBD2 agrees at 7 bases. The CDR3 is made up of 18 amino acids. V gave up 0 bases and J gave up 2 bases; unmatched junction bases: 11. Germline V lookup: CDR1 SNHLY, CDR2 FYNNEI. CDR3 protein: CASSEAPETAGITDTQYF. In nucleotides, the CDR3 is TGTGCCAGCAGTGAAGCTCCCGAGACAGCGGGGATCACAGATACGCAGTATTTT.

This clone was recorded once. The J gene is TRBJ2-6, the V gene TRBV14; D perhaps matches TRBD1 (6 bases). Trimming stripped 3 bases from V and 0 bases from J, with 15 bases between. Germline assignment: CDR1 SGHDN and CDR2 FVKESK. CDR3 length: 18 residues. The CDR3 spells CASSQRPTGLSGANVLTF. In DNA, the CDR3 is TGTGCCAGCAGCCAGAGGCCGACAGGACTCTCTGGGGCCAACGTCCTGACTTTC.

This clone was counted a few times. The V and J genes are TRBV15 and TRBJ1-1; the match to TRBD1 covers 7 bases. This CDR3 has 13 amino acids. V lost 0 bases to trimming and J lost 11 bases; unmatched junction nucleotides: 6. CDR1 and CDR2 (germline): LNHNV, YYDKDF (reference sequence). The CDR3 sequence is CATSRDQGGRAFF. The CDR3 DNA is TGTGCCACCAGCAGAGATCAGGGGGGAAGGGCTTTCTTT.

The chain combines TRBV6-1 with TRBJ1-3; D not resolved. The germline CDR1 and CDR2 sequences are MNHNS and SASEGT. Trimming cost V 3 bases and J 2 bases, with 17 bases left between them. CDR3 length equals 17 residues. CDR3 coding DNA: TGTGCCAGCAGTGAGATTCCAGGACGTATAACTGGAAACACCATATATTTT. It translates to CASSEIPGRITGNTIYF.

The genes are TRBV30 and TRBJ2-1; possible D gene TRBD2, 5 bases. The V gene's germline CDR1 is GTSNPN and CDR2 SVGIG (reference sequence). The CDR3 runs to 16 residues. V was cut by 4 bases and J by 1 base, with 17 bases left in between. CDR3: CAWTRLSSFSYNEQFF. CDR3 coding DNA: TGTGCCTGGACCCGACTAAGTTCTTTTTCCTACAATGAGCAGTTCTTC.

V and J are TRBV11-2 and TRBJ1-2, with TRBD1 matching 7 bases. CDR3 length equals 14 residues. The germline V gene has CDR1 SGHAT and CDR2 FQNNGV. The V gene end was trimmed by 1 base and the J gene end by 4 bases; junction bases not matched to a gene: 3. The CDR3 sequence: CASSLGRQGYGYTF. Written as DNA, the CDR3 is TGTGCCAGCAGCTTAGGAAGACAGGGCTATGGCTACACCTTC.

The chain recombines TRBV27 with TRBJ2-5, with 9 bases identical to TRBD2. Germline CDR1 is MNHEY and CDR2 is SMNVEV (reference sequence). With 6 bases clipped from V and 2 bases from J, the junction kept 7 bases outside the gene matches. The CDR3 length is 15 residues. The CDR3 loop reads CASRLAGSQQETQYF. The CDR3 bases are TGTGCCAGCAGACTAGCGGGCTCTCAACAAGAGACCCAGTACTTC.

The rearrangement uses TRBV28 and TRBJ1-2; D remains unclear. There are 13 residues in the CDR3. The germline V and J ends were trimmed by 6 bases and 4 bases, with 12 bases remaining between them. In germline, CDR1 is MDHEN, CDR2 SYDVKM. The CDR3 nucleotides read TGTGCCAGCAGCCCAGTGTTTCCCTATGGCTACACCTTC. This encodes CASSPVFPYGYTF.

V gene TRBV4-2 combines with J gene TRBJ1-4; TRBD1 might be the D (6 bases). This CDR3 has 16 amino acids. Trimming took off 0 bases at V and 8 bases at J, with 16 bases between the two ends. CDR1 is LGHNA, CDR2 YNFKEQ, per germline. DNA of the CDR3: TGTGCCAGCAGCCAAGATTCGCCAGGGGAGTCGGAAAAACTGTTTTTT. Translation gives CASSQDSPGESEKLFF.